This passage covers 18 T cell receptor beta chains from one sample sequenced in a study of vaccination and CD4 T cells after COVID-19. Which antigens these TCRs recognize remains unknown. Treatment defined: roughly 11-day PBMC culture with coronavirus spike peptide pools or control peptides (ViraFEST assay). Sequenced with the Oncomine TCR Beta short-read assay was DNA taken from cultured CD4+ T cells. TCRdb re-analysed the PCR reads in MiXCR, keeping a single row per CDR3 protein. Of more than 15,000 distinct CDR3 sequences detected, around 52% appear once; the ten largest clones hold around 10%. The specimen sequenced was CD4+ T cells from blood, cultured in vitro. These receptors were collected from a human donor who had recovered from COVID-19.

This chain uses TRBV2 with TRBJ2-2, with 9 bases fitting TRBD1. The junction had 8 bases not matched to a gene; V was cut back by 5 bases and J by 1 base. The CDR3 sequence is 17 residues long. Germline CDR1 reads SNHLY; CDR2 reads FYNNEI. The CDR3 sequence: CASSYLSDRGNTGELFF. The CDR3 bases are TGTGCCAGCAGTTACTTATCGGACAGGGGGAACACCGGGGAGCTGTTTTTT.

The rearrangement uses TRBV6-1 and TRBJ1-5, with 9 bases that match TRBD1. J gave up 4 bases and V 1 base, and 5 bases lay outside the gene matches. CDR3 length: 16 amino acids. CDR1 and CDR2 from the germline V gene are MNHNS and SASEGT. The CDR3 is CASSEGQGVGNQPQHF. CDR3 in DNA: TGTGCCAGCAGTGAAGGACAGGGGGTAGGAAATCAGCCCCAGCATTTT.

The V and J genes are TRBV20-1 and TRBJ2-5, with 7 bases lining up with TRBD1. CDR3 length equals 16 residues. The ends lost 0 bases at V and 9 bases at J; junction bases unmatched: 16. CDR1 DFQATT and CDR2 SNEGSKA come from the germline V gene (reference sequence). CDR3 amino acids: CSARDQAIMSRGSQYF. As DNA, the CDR3 is TGCAGTGCTAGAGATCAGGCGATTATGAGCAGGGGGTCCCAGTACTTC.

This clonotype was seen a handful of times. The genes are TRBV28 and TRBJ2-7; TRBD2 matches 8 bases. CDR1 is MDHEN, CDR2 SYDVKM, per germline. The length of the CDR3 is 16 residues. After removal of 7 bases from V and 4 bases from J, the junction contained 15 bases not matched to a gene. CDR3 in amino acids: CASIPPGGAGGYEQYF. CDR3 sequence (DNA): TGTGCCAGCATCCCCCCCGGGGGGGCCGGGGGATACGAGCAGTACTTC. Combining the CDR3 with reference TRBV28 and TRBJ2-7 gives the whole variable domain DVKVTQSSRYLVKRTGEKVFLECVQDMDHENMFWYRQDPGLGLRLIYFSYDVKMKEKGDIPEGYSVSREKKERFSLILESASTNQTSMYLCASIPPGGAGGYEQYFGPGTRLTVT.

The chain links TRBV10-3 to TRBJ1-5; D is perhaps TRBD1 (6 bases). The germline CDR1 and CDR2 sequences are ENHRY and SYGVKD. The CDR3 covers 13 residues. With 7 bases removed from V and 4 bases from J, the gap between germline ends came to 11 bases. CDR3 amino acids: CAITGDTNQPQHF. The DNA of the CDR3 is TGTGCCATCACGGGGGACACAAATCAGCCCCAGCATTTT.

A few counts support this clonotype. This rearrangement joins TRBV6-1 to TRBJ1-6; D gene uncertain. Germline V lookup: CDR1 MNHNS, CDR2 SASEGT. The CDR3 contains 11 residues. The germline V and J ends were trimmed by 1 base and 8 bases, with 0 bases remaining between them. The CDR3 nucleotides are TGTGCCAGCAGTGAAGATTCACCCCTCCACTTT. Its protein product is CASSEDSPLHF.

The gene calls are TRBV21-1 and TRBJ2-2; the D segment call TRBD2 is taken from the table without a DNA check. TRBV21-1 constitutes a pseudogene. The CDR3 is 16 residues long. The CDR3 loop reads CASSTRTSGSHGELFF. DNA of the CDR3: TGTGCCAGCAGCACACGGACTAGCGGGAGTCACGGGGAGCTGTTTTTT.

This rearrangement joins TRBV24-1 to TRBJ1-4; 9 bases are shared with TRBD1. Germline-derived CDR1 and CDR2 are KGHDR and SFDVKD. The ends lost 4 bases at V and 7 bases at J; junction bases unmatched: 9. This CDR3 region has 16 residues. This CDR3 is CATSEPPGQGSEKLFF. DNA for the CDR3: TGTGCCACCAGTGAGCCACCGGGACAGGGCTCTGAAAAACTGTTTTTT.

This clonotype was observed a few times. This chain connects TRBV6-1 to TRBJ2-1; TRBD1 matches 7 bases. This CDR3 region has 16 residues. The J segment lost 4 bases and the V segment lost 6 bases, leaving 12 bases of the junction unmatched. CDR1 MNHNS and CDR2 SASEGT come from the germline V gene. CDR3 in amino acids: CASRPTTGRGYNEQFF. CDR3 nucleotide sequence: TGTGCCAGCAGGCCTACGACAGGGAGAGGGTACAATGAGCAGTTCTTC.

The table lists this clonotype with a few counts. This rearrangement joins TRBV6-1 to TRBJ2-3; D may be TRBD1 or TRBD2 (5 bases each). Germline CDR1 reads MNHNS; CDR2 reads SASEGT. V was pared by 6 bases and J by 1 base, with 11 bases between. There are 14 residues in the CDR3. The CDR3 sequence is CASRKGTGTDTQYF. The CDR3 DNA sequence: TGTGCCAGCAGGAAGGGGACCGGCACAGATACGCAGTATTTT.

This chain connects TRBV10-2 to TRBJ2-3; 10 nucleotides agree with TRBD1. This CDR3 region has 16 residues. Germline lookup yields CDR1 WSHSY and CDR2 SAAADI. After removal of 2 bases from V and 6 bases from J, the junction contained 8 bases not matched to a gene. CDR3 nucleotide sequence: TGCGCCAGCAGTGAGAGAGCCGGGACAGGGGTGGATACGCAGTATTTT. Its translation: CASSERAGTGVDTQYF.

The genes are TRBV5-1 and TRBJ2-7; TRBD2 agrees at 7 bases. The germline V gene encodes CDR1 SGHRS and CDR2 YFSETQ. The length of the CDR3 is 15 residues. V dropped 0 bases and J dropped 3; count of bases not matched to a gene: 6. CDR3 loop: CASSLGAGLSYEQYF. In nucleotides, the CDR3 is TGCGCCAGCAGCTTGGGAGCGGGGCTTAGCTACGAGCAGTACTTC. The variable domain in full, with the rest retrieved from reference TRBV5-1 and TRBJ2-7, is KAGVTQTPRYLIKTRGQQVTLSCSPISGHRSVSWYQQTPGQGLQFLFEYFSETQRNKGNFPGRFSGRQFSNSRSEMNVSTLELGDSALYLCASSLGAGLSYEQYFGPGTRLTVT.

The chain carries TRBV20-1 and TRBJ1-2; D remains unclear. Germline CDR1 reads DFQATT; CDR2 reads SNEGSKA (reference sequence). The V gene lost 6 bases and the J gene lost 4 bases, with 24 bases spanning the gap. The CDR3 covers 16 residues. The CDR3 nucleotides read TGCAGTGCCTTAGGAGGCAGCCCCGAATCTTTCTATGGCTACACCTTC. Amino acids: CSALGGSPESFYGYTF.

In its sample, this clonotype was seen a few times. The chain employs TRBV24-1 and TRBJ1-1; TRBD1 is a possible D gene (6 bases). CDR3 length equals 15 residues. Germline V gene lookup returns CDR1 KGHDR and CDR2 SFDVKD. Deletions cut 2 bases from V and 1 base from J, with 10 bases between. The CDR3 loop is CATSDSGRGNTEAFF. CDR3 nucleotides: TGTGCCACCAGTGATTCCGGCAGGGGGAACACTGAAGCTTTCTTT.

The gene calls are TRBV6-5 and TRBJ1-3; D may be TRBD1 (5 bases). Germline V CDR1 and CDR2: MNHEY, SVGAGI. The V gene lost 4 bases and the J gene lost 10 bases, with 17 bases spanning the gap. The CDR3 is 14 residues long. The CDR3 sequence: CASSFGTPTRTIYF. Here the CDR3 DNA reads TGTGCCAGCAGTTTTGGGACGCCCACACGGACCATATATTTT.

CDR3 loop: CASSRGQGGDQPQHF. Here the CDR3 DNA reads TGTGCCAGCTCACGGGGACAGGGGGGTGATCAGCCCCAGCATTTT. The chain links TRBV18 to TRBJ1-5; 11 nucleotides align to TRBD1. In germline, CDR1 is KGHSH, CDR2 LQKENI. The CDR3 spans 15 residues. V gave up 4 bases and J gave up 5 bases; unmatched junction bases: 4.

This clonotype turned up a few times. The V call is TRBV2, the J call TRBJ2-5; 10 nucleotides align to TRBD2. The CDR3 contains 15 residues. Germline V gene data show CDR1 as SNHLY and CDR2 as FYNNEI. J gave up 6 bases and V 7 bases, and 11 bases lay outside the gene matches. This chain's CDR3 is CASKPPSGGGKTQYF. CDR3 sequence (DNA): TGTGCCAGCAAACCGCCTAGCGGGGGAGGAAAGACCCAGTACTTC.

The chain employs TRBV24-1 and TRBJ2-2, with D perhaps given as TRBD1 or TRBD2 (5 bases each). CDR3 length equals 14 residues. Germline V lookup: CDR1 KGHDR, CDR2 SFDVKD. V was cut by 5 bases and J by 0 bases, with 6 bases left in between. This CDR3 reads CATSVGANTGELFF. The CDR3 DNA is TGTGCCACCAGTGTGGGGGCGAACACCGGGGAGCTGTTTTTT.